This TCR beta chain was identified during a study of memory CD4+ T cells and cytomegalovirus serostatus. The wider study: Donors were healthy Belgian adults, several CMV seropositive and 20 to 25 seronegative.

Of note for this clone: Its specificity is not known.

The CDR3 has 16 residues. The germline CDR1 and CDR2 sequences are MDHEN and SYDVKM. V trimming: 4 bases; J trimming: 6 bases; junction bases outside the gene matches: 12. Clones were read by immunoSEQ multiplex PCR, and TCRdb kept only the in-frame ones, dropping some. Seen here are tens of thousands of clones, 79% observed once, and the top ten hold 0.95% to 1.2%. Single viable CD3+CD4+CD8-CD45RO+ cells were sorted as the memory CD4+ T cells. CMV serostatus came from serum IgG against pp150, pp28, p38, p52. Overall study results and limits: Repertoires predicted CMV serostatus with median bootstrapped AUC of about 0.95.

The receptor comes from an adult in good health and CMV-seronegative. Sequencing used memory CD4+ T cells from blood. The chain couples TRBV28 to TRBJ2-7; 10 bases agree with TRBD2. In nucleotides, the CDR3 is TGTGCCAGCAGTTCAGGGGAACTAGCGGGAAGGTTCGAGCAGTACTTC. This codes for CASSSGELAGRFEQYF.